This TCR beta chain was obtained from a study of blood T cells in healthy people across ages. Those donating, healthy Caucasian individuals from Russia, were aged about 6 to 100. This clonotype showed up just once. Its antigen is not identified. Study-level points and caveats: Among T cells, TCR beta diversity per million cells dropped roughly linearly as age rose.

The use of a sample-barcoded 5' primer and a J-beta primer mix characterized a second PCR of roughly 6 to 12 cycles. TCRdb reprocessed the 5' RACE reads via MiXCR and lists one record per CDR3 protein. The repertoire has 850,000 to 1,100,000 distinct CDR3 sequences, 35% to 45% of them found once; the top ten carry about an eighth. The sequenced sample was blood. The receptor was derived from a man in his late teens or twenties in good health.

CDR3 protein: CASSQVALAGYNEQFF. In nucleotides, the CDR3 is TGTGCCAGCAGCCAAGTGGCACTAGCGGGCTACAATGAGCAGTTCTTC. The V and J genes are TRBV4-2 and TRBJ2-1; TRBD2 matches 9 bases. Germline-derived CDR1 and CDR2 are LGHNA and YNFKEQ. CDR3 size: 16 residues. Losses at the gene ends were 1 base for V and 3 bases for J; bases not matched to a gene: 4.